This T cell receptor beta chain was found in a study of cytomegalovirus exposure and HLA in healthy donors. There were likely unrecorded immune exposures, though donors were nominally healthy when sampled. Concerning this clone itself: What it binds is not known.

General study points: Indistinguishable V segments such as TRBV6-2 and TRBV6-3 were excluded. In a later analysis, most CMV-associated TCR beta chains appeared HLA-restricted.

The CDR3 covers 17 residues. V lost 4 bases to trimming and J lost 4 bases; unmatched junction nucleotides: 9. The germline CDR1 and CDR2 sequences are SGHNT and YYREEE (reference sequence). This PCR relied on a set of 60 Vbeta primers and 13 Jbeta primers. Assay: immunoSEQ multiplex PCR; the TCRdb copy retains only in-frame clones and omits some. Here the sample spans more than 140,000 clones, roughly 87% being singletons. Sample: PBMCs. The chain recombines TRBV5-4 with TRBJ2-2; 11 bases fit TRBD2. This clonotype was obtained from a man aged 30-40 years in good health and CMV-seropositive. In DNA, the CDR3 is TGTGCCAGCAGCCGGATAGCGGGGGGGCGAGGCACCGGGGAGCTGTTTTTT. It is translated as CASSRIAGGRGTGELFF.